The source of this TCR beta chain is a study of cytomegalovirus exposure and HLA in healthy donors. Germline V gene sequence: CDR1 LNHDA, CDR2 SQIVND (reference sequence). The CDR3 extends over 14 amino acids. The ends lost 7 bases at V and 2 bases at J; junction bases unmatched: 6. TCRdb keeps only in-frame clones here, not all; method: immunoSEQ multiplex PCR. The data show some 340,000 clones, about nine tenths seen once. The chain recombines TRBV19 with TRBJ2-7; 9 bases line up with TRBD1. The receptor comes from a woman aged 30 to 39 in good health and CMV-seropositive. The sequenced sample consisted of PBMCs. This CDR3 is CASTPTGGPYEQYF. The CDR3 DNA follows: TGTGCCAGTACCCCGACAGGGGGTCCCTACGAGCAGTACTTC. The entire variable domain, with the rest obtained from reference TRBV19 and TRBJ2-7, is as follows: DGGITQSPKYLFRKEGQNVTLSCEQNLNHDAMYWYRQDPGQGLRLIYYSQIVNDFQKGDIAEGYSVSREKKESFPLTVTSAQKNPTAFYLCASTPTGGPYEQYFGPGTRLTVT.